This section outlines one T cell receptor beta chain sequence together with its context. This sample is drawn from a study of blood T cell repertoires in COVID-19. Study information: Material from acute and convalescent COVID-19 was sourced from the United States, Italy and Spain.

The germline V gene encodes CDR1 MDHEN and CDR2 SYDVKM. Trimming left V 6 bases short and J 6 bases short, with 9 bases between. The CDR3 extends over 11 amino acids. Authors' methods: Amplified reference gene primers provided the basis for estimating nucleated cell counts. The data were produced by immunoSEQ multiplex PCR, yet TCRdb's version contains in-frame clones alone and is incomplete. V, J and clone size are taken as reported in that table, and D and trimming were inferred from the DNA itself. Of about 81,000 clones in the sample, roughly 91% are singletons; the top ten hold 1.5% to 2%. The sample taken for sequencing was peripheral blood. This clonotype was sampled from a woman aged 45-65 years in a cohort sampled during active COVID-19. V and J are TRBV28 and TRBJ2-7; tentatively, D is TRBD1 (6 bases). Here the CDR3 reads CASRRDTEQYF. In DNA, the CDR3 is TGTGCCAGCAGACGGGACACCGAGCAGTACTTC.